What follows are 27 T cell receptor beta chains derived from one specimen sequenced in a study of control samples from healthy donors and cancer patients. The protocol was immunoSEQ multiplex PCR, while the TCRdb copy is restricted to in-frame clones and leaves out a portion. The table includes under 150,000 clones, just under 95% detected once. Source material: blood. All receptors come from a young man in good health.

This chain connects TRBV7-9 to TRBJ1-1; D is uncertain. The CDR3 contains 14 residues. Germline V gene sequence: CDR1 SEHNR, CDR2 FQNEAQ (reference sequence). V lost 1 base and J 3 bases, leaving 9 bases between the germline ends. The chain's CDR3 is CASSLVREHTEAFF. The CDR3 nucleotides are TGTGCCAGCAGCTTAGTGAGGGAGCACACTGAAGCTTTCTTT.

This clone was detected only a few times. The chain is built from TRBV14 and TRBJ2-1; D uncertain. The germline V gene has CDR1 SGHDN and CDR2 FVKESK. The CDR3 spans 15 residues. Trimming removed 4 bases from V and 4 bases from J, with 14 bases in between. The CDR3 DNA reads as TGTGCCAGCAGCCCATATATGCTGGCGTACAATGAGCAGTTCTTC. This codes for CASSPYMLAYNEQFF. The whole variable domain, remainder taken from reference TRBV14 and TRBJ2-1, is EAGVTQFPSHSVIEKGQTVTLRCDPISGHDNLYWYRRVMGKEIKFLLHFVKESKQDESGMPNNRFLAERTGGTYSTLKVQPAELEDSGVYFCASSPYMLAYNEQFFGPGTRLTVL.

CDR3 loop: CASSEEPSSYNEQFF. CDR3 in DNA: TGTGCCAGCAGTGAGGAGCCTTCATCCTACAATGAGCAGTTCTTC. This rearrangement joins TRBV6-1 to TRBJ2-1; D is unresolved. This CDR3 has 15 residues. With 3 bases removed from V and 1 base from J, the gap between germline ends came to 10 bases. Germline V CDR1 and CDR2: MNHNS, SASEGT.

V gene TRBV30 combines with J gene TRBJ1-6, with D unresolved. From germline, CDR1 is GTSNPN and CDR2 SVGIG (reference sequence). The CDR3 consists of 15 residues. V lost 5 bases and J lost 5, with 16 bases in between. This CDR3 reads CAWDRRTEDNSPLHF. CDR3 coding DNA: TGTGCCTGGGACCGTCGGACGGAAGATAATTCACCCCTCCACTTT.

The chain employs TRBV5-1 and TRBJ2-2, with TRBD2 matching 13 bases. J gave up 7 bases and V 0 bases, and 3 bases lay outside the gene matches. Germline V CDR1 and CDR2: SGHRS, YFSETQ. The CDR3 contains 16 residues. The CDR3 DNA follows: TGCGCCAGCAGCTTGGGGACTAGCGGGAGAGTCGGGGAGCTGTTTTTT. Its protein product is CASSLGTSGRVGELFF. The complete variable domain, with remaining parts taken from reference TRBV5-1 and TRBJ2-2, reads KAGVTQTPRYLIKTRGQQVTLSCSPISGHRSVSWYQQTPGQGLQFLFEYFSETQRNKGNFPGRFSGRQFSNSRSEMNVSTLELGDSALYLCASSLGTSGRVGELFFGEGSRLTVL.

This chain links TRBV19 with TRBJ2-1, with TRBD2 matching 12 bases. There are 15 residues in the CDR3. CDR1 and CDR2 from the germline V gene are LNHDA and SQIVND (reference sequence). V gave up 6 bases and J gave up 7 bases; unmatched junction bases: 7. CDR3 DNA sequence: TGTGCCAGTAGCGCTAGCGGGAGGGCCGGGAATGAGCAGTTCTTC. Translated, it gives CASSASGRAGNEQFF.

This rearrangement joins TRBV5-5 to TRBJ1-2, with D unresolved. The CDR3 is 14 residues long. Germline CDR1 reads SGHKS; CDR2 reads YYEKEE (reference sequence). Deletions cut 2 bases from V and 5 bases from J, with 13 bases between. For the CDR3, the DNA is TGTGCCAGCAGCTTCTCTGCGGGGATTTATGGCTACACCTTC. Translating gives CASSFSAGIYGYTF. Together with reference TRBV5-5 and TRBJ1-2, the CDR3 gives the full variable domain: DAGVTQSPTHLIKTRGQQVTLRCSPISGHKSVSWYQQVLGQGPQFIFQYYEKEERGRGNFPDRFSARQFPNYSSELNVNALLLGDSALYLCASSFSAGIYGYTFGSGTRLTVV.

The V and J genes are TRBV13 and TRBJ1-1; 11 nucleotides align to TRBD1. The length of the CDR3 is 17 residues. CDR1 and CDR2 from the germline V gene are PRHDT and FYEKMQ (reference sequence). V shed 2 bases, J shed 1 base, and the junction held 6 bases outside the gene matches. The CDR3, as DNA: TGTGCCAGCAGCTTACCCGGACAGGGGGCGTGGAACACTGAAGCTTTCTTT. It encodes CASSLPGQGAWNTEAFF.

This clone was seen only a few times. The DNA of the CDR3 is TGCGCCAGCAGTACACAGGGCGGGAACACTGAAGCTTTCTTT. This gives the protein CASSTQGGNTEAFF. The chain employs TRBV5-1 and TRBJ1-1; D possibly corresponds to TRBD1 (6 bases). The CDR3 contains 14 residues. With 5 bases removed from V and 1 base from J, the gap between germline ends came to 12 bases. CDR1 is SGHRS and CDR2 is YFSETQ in the germline V gene.

This clone was seen only once. The V and J genes are TRBV19 and TRBJ1-5, with D perhaps matching TRBD1 (5 bases). Germline CDR1 reads LNHDA; CDR2 reads SQIVND (reference sequence). Trimming shortened V by 3 bases and J by 9 bases, and 15 bases separated the two germline ends. CDR3 length: 14 amino acids. The CDR3 loop reads CASSIGQGGGPQHF. The CDR3 coding sequence is TGTGCCAGTAGTATCGGGCAGGGCGGGGGGCCCCAGCATTTT.

V and J are TRBV6-1 and TRBJ1-5; TRBD1 agrees at 9 bases. Per the germline V gene, CDR1 is MNHNS and CDR2 is SASEGT. J was trimmed by 0 bases and V by 4 bases; bases with no gene match: 7. The CDR3 totals 17 residues. The CDR3 nucleotides are TGTGCCAGCAGTGGACAGGGGGTCAGGGGTAGCAATCAGCCCCAGCATTTT. Its translation: CASSGQGVRGSNQPQHF.

The chain uses TRBV4-2 and TRBJ2-2; TRBD1 matches 7 bases. Germline assignment: CDR1 LGHNA and CDR2 YNFKEQ. V shed 4 bases and J 3 bases; nucleotides not matched to a gene: 8. There are 16 residues in the CDR3. The CDR3 loop is CASSRLPGQYTGELFF. The CDR3 DNA follows: TGTGCCAGCAGCCGACTCCCGGGACAGTACACCGGGGAGCTGTTTTTT.

This chain uses TRBV28 with TRBJ2-3; 9 bases fit TRBD2. This CDR3 contains 16 residues. In germline, CDR1 is MDHEN, CDR2 SYDVKM. J gave up 6 bases and V 2 bases, and 9 bases lay outside the gene matches. In nucleotides, the CDR3 is TGTGCCAGCAGTTTACTATTTGGCGGGAGGGACGATACGCAGTATTTT. This encodes CASSLLFGGRDDTQYF.

V gene TRBV18 combines with J gene TRBJ1-2, with TRBD1 matching 7 bases. In germline, CDR1 is KGHSH, CDR2 LQKENI. This CDR3 spans 15 amino acids. J was trimmed by 0 bases and V by 3 bases; bases with no gene match: 4. In DNA, the CDR3 is TGTGCCAGCTCACCTTCGACAGGGTCTAACTATGGCTACACCTTC. Translation: CASSPSTGSNYGYTF. The full variable domain, in which reference TRBV18 and TRBJ1-2 provide the parts outside the CDR3, is NAGVMQNPRHLVRRRGQEARLRCSPMKGHSHVYWYRQLPEEGLKFMVYLQKENIIDESGMPKERFSAEFPKEGPSILRIQQVVRGDSAAYFCASSPSTGSNYGYTFGSGTRLTVV.

V is TRBV30 and J is TRBJ1-1; D uncertain. The V end lost 3 bases, the J end lost 0 bases, and 8 bases lay between the germline ends. Per germline, CDR1 GTSNPN and CDR2 SVGIG (reference sequence). The CDR3 has 13 residues. The CDR3 sequence: CAWSKQLNTEAFF. The CDR3 nucleotides read TGTGCCTGGAGCAAACAGCTGAACACTGAAGCTTTCTTT.

The V call is TRBV19, the J call TRBJ1-5; TRBD1 might be the D (5 bases). The germline V gene has CDR1 LNHDA and CDR2 SQIVND (reference sequence). The CDR3 runs to 20 residues. Trimming removed 4 bases from V and 0 bases from J, with 25 bases in between. The CDR3 sequence is CASSSSLPLRTLYSNQPQHF. CDR3 coding DNA: TGTGCCAGTAGTAGTTCCCTTCCCCTCAGGACACTTTATAGCAATCAGCCCCAGCATTTT.

This clone was recorded at least ten times. The chain joins TRBV6-2 or TRBV6-3 to TRBJ2-6, with D tentatively TRBD2 (5 bases). Looked up from germline, CDR1 is MNHEY and CDR2 is SVGEGT. The CDR3 contains 15 residues. The V end lost 3 bases, the J end lost 0 bases, and 6 bases lay between the germline ends. The CDR3 region has the DNA TGTGCCAGCAGTTATCGGGGCTCTGGGGCCAACGTCCTGACTTTC. Residues: CASSYRGSGANVLTF.

The chain joins TRBV7-2 to TRBJ1-1; D might be TRBD1 (5 bases). Germline lookup yields CDR1 SGHTA and CDR2 FQGNSA. The CDR3 contains 13 residues. V gave up 5 bases and J gave up 1 base, with 8 bases separating them. CDR3 amino acids: CASSITGNTEAFF. CDR3 sequence (DNA): TGTGCCAGCAGCATCACAGGGAACACTGAAGCTTTCTTT.

The V gene is TRBV11-2, the J gene TRBJ1-3; D is ambiguous. Germline-derived CDR1 and CDR2 are SGHAT and FQNNGV. CDR3 length: 13 residues. V lost 10 bases, J lost 0 bases, and 10 bases lay in between. CDR3 nucleotides: TGTGCCACCCAGTGGGGCTCTGGAAACACCATATATTTT. Translated: CATQWGSGNTIYF.

This clone was found once. In the same sample, other DNA sequences code for this CDR3. The gene calls are TRBV2 and TRBJ1-6, with 9 bases identical to TRBD1. CDR3 length: 14 amino acids. CDR1 and CDR2 from the germline V gene are SNHLY and FYNNEI. V shed 4 bases and J 6 bases; nucleotides not matched to a gene: 1. The CDR3 region is CASSGTGVNSPLHF. As DNA, the CDR3 is TGTGCCAGCAGTGGGACAGGGGTTAATTCACCCCTCCACTTT.

This chain joins TRBV3-1 (or the pseudogene TRBV3-2) and TRBJ1-6; the D gene is possibly TRBD1 (5 bases). The CDR3 spans 14 residues. Germline CDR1 is LGHDT and CDR2 is YNNKEL (reference sequence). V dropped 8 bases and J dropped 7 bases, with 15 bases sitting between them. Here the CDR3 DNA reads TGTGCCAGCGGGGGGTACGGGGGAAATTCACCCCTCCACTTT. It specifies CASGGYGGNSPLHF.

The V gene is TRBV27, the J gene TRBJ1-6, with TRBD1 identical over 8 bases. Germline assignment: CDR1 MNHEY and CDR2 SMNVEV (reference sequence). J lost 9 bases, V lost 3 bases, and 16 bases had no gene match. The CDR3 covers 18 residues. For the CDR3, the DNA is TGTGCCAGCAGTTTCTATATCCGTCGACAGGGGCCGGGTTCACCCCTCCACTTT. This encodes CASSFYIRRQGPGSPLHF.

The chain recombines TRBV3-1 (or the pseudogene TRBV3-2) with TRBJ2-4; TRBD1 aligns across 7 bases. From germline, CDR1 is LGHDT and CDR2 YNNKEL (reference sequence). The CDR3 consists of 15 residues. V lost 4 bases and J lost 0; bases outside the gene matches: 3. This CDR3 reads CASSRDSLAKNIQYF. Here the CDR3 DNA reads TGTGCCAGCAGCCGGGACAGTCTAGCCAAAAACATTCAGTACTTC.

This sequence joins TRBV3-1 (or the pseudogene TRBV3-2) and TRBJ1-5; a possible D gene is TRBD1 (6 bases). V was shortened by 3 bases and J by 4 bases, with 10 bases between the two germline ends. There are 14 residues in the CDR3. The germline V gene encodes CDR1 LGHDT and CDR2 YNNKEL (reference sequence). CDR3 sequence reads: CASSHSTGNQPQHF. CDR3 nucleotide sequence: TGTGCCAGCAGCCATTCGACAGGTAATCAGCCCCAGCATTTT.

The chain joins TRBV2 to TRBJ1-3; perhaps TRBD1 as D (6 bases). V was trimmed by 5 bases and J by 3 bases, leaving 14 bases between them. Germline-derived CDR1 and CDR2 are SNHLY and FYNNEI. The length of the CDR3 is 15 residues. CDR3 DNA: TGTGCCAGCAGTCCACAGGGCCGGTTTGGAAACACCATATATTTT. Its protein product is CASSPQGRFGNTIYF.

The chain uses TRBV4-1 and TRBJ1-1; D is unresolved. With 1 base removed from V and 0 bases from J, the gap between germline ends came to 6 bases. Germline V lookup: CDR1 MGHRA, CDR2 YSYEKL. CDR3 length: 14 residues. This CDR3 reads CASSQVALNTEAFF. The CDR3 nucleotides read TGCGCCAGCAGCCAAGTCGCATTGAACACTGAAGCTTTCTTT.

The CDR3 nucleotides are TGTGCCAGCAGCTTGTCGAAGGGGATAGGCTATGGCTACACCTTC. Protein: CASSLSKGIGYGYTF. The chain recombines TRBV5-6 with TRBJ1-2, with D tentatively TRBD1 (5 bases). Trimming cost V 1 base and J 4 bases, with 14 bases left between them. This CDR3 contains 15 residues. Germline CDR1 and CDR2: SGHDT and YYEEEE.